The 29 T cell receptor beta chains below were found in one sample sequenced in a study of T cells in Graves' hyperthyroidism and ophthalmopathy. TCR beta CDR3 regions were amplified from RNA transcripts. Carried out on the TCR CDR3, a first-round RT-PCR used the HTBI primer set. From the multiplex PCR reads, TCRdb called clonotypes with MiXCR, one entry per CDR3 protein. The repertoire holds 700,000 or so distinct CDR3 sequences, with about a sixth as singletons. Sequencing input: blood. The source is a man between 18 and 29 years old with Graves' hyperthyroidism.

The chain couples TRBV5-1 to TRBJ2-1, with 9 bases that match TRBD2. The CDR3 contains 15 residues. The V segment lost 1 base and the J segment 10 bases; nucleotides outside the gene matches: 9. CDR1 and CDR2 (germline): SGHRS, YFSETQ. The CDR3 sequence: CASSLSAGGSSEQFF. The CDR3 DNA sequence: TGCGCCAGCAGCTTGTCGGCGGGGGGGAGCTCGGAGCAGTTCTTC.

The V gene is TRBV15, the J gene TRBJ2-7, with D tentatively TRBD2 (5 bases). The CDR3 is 16 amino acids. Germline CDR1 LNHNV, CDR2 YYDKDF (reference sequence). Trimming cost V 3 bases and J 2 bases, with 17 bases left between them. The CDR3 DNA reads TGTGCCACCAGCAGGGGCTCGGGAAAAAGCACCTACGAGCAGTACTTC. It yields the protein CATSRGSGKSTYEQYF. The variable domain in full, completed from reference TRBV15 and TRBJ2-7, reads DAMVIQNPRYQVTQFGKPVTLSCSQTLNHNVMYWYQQKSSQAPKLLFHYYDKDFNNEADTPDNFQSRRPNTSFCFLDIRSPGLGDTAMYLCATSRGSGKSTYEQYFGPGTRLTVT.

V gene TRBV5-5 combines with J gene TRBJ1-3, with D tentatively TRBD1 (5 bases). The germline CDR1 and CDR2 sequences are SGHKS and YYEKEE (reference sequence). This CDR3 spans 15 amino acids. V was cut by 0 bases and J by 1 base, with 8 bases left in between. As DNA, the CDR3 is TGTGCCAGCAGCTTGGGAGGACAATCTGGAAACACCATATATTTT. This sequence encodes CASSLGGQSGNTIYF. The full variable domain, in which reference TRBV5-5 and TRBJ1-3 provide the parts outside the CDR3, is DAGVTQSPTHLIKTRGQQVTLRCSPISGHKSVSWYQQVLGQGPQFIFQYYEKEERGRGNFPDRFSARQFPNYSSELNVNALLLGDSALYLCASSLGGQSGNTIYFGEGSWLTVV.

This clonotype was detected many times. The chain recombines TRBV27 with TRBJ1-2, with D possibly TRBD1 on 5 matching bases. The germline gives CDR1 MNHEY, CDR2 SMNVEV (reference sequence). The germline V and J ends were trimmed by 4 bases and 4 bases, with 10 bases remaining between them. The CDR3 has 13 amino acids. The CDR3 DNA is TGTGCCAGCAGTTCGACAGTCGGCTATGGCTACACCTTC. It translates to CASSSTVGYGYTF.

In this sample, this clonotype turned up many times. The chain couples TRBV10-3 to TRBJ1-1; 7 positions agree with TRBD1. CDR3 length: 18 amino acids. The J segment lost 0 bases and the V segment lost 4 bases, leaving 14 bases of the junction unmatched. Germline CDR1 reads ENHRY; CDR2 reads SYGVKD. The CDR3 region has the DNA TGTGCCATCAGTGGTCCGGGGAACAGGGGCCCCATGAACACTGAAGCTTTCTTT. Translated: CAISGPGNRGPMNTEAFF.

A note on this clonotype: A much bigger clone sits one base away, suggesting this may be a read error. CDR3 DNA: TGTGCCAGCAGCTTCGCGAGCTCCTACGAGCAGTACTTC. Translated, it gives CASSFASSYEQYF. The chain carries TRBV7-9 and TRBJ2-7; no definite D call. Trimming took 3 bases from V and 0 from J, leaving 6 bases between them. The germline gives CDR1 SEHNR, CDR2 FQNEAQ (reference sequence). The CDR3 covers 13 residues.

This clonotype was detected a few times. The rearrangement uses TRBV5-1 and TRBJ2-7; D not certain. Germline assignment: CDR1 SGHRS and CDR2 YFSETQ. The CDR3 is 14 amino acids. The V and J ends lost 4 bases and 2 bases respectively, with 13 bases between them. The CDR3 sequence: CASSPSTPAYEQYF. The DNA of the CDR3 is TGCGCCAGCAGCCCCTCAACTCCCGCCTACGAGCAGTACTTC. Looking up the rest from reference TRBV5-1 and TRBJ2-7 gives the full variable domain: KAGVTQTPRYLIKTRGQQVTLSCSPISGHRSVSWYQQTPGQGLQFLFEYFSETQRNKGNFPGRFSGRQFSNSRSEMNVSTLELGDSALYLCASSPSTPAYEQYFGPGTRLTVT.

This rearrangement joins TRBV19 to TRBJ2-1; 14 bases line up with TRBD2. With V trimmed by 0 bases and J by 2 bases, 6 bases remained unmatched. This CDR3 spans 19 amino acids. CDR1 is LNHDA, CDR2 SQIVND, per germline (reference sequence). CDR3 bases: TGTGCCAGTAGTATAGACGGGACTAGCGGGAGTAATCCCTACAATGAGCAGTTCTTC. This gives the protein CASSIDGTSGSNPYNEQFF.

This clonotype was seen at least ten times. The CDR3: CASSPAAGGWYEQYF. In nucleotides, the CDR3 is TGTGCCAGCTCACCAGCGGCGGGAGGATGGTACGAGCAGTACTTC. This chain joins TRBV18 and TRBJ2-7; the match to TRBD2 covers 8 bases. Germline CDR1 reads KGHSH; CDR2 reads LQKENI. CDR3 length equals 15 residues. V was pared by 2 bases and J by 4 bases, with 7 bases of the junction left unmatched.

This clonotype was counted many times. The chain employs TRBV24-1 and TRBJ1-1; D is ambiguous. Germline lookup yields CDR1 KGHDR and CDR2 SFDVKD. This CDR3 contains 15 residues. Trimming removed 2 bases at V and 11 bases at J, with 20 bases between. CDR3 DNA: TGTGCCACCAGTGATTCTTCTAGGGCCGATTTGGGGGCTTTCTTT. This codes for CATSDSSRADLGAFF.

The V gene is TRBV29-1, the J gene TRBJ2-1; no reliable D call. The germline CDR1 and CDR2 sequences are SQVTM and ANQGSEA. The CDR3 is 12 residues long. Trimming took 2 bases from V and 3 from J, leaving 5 bases between them. This CDR3 is CSVEMVYNEQFF. The CDR3 coding sequence is TGCAGCGTTGAAATGGTCTACAATGAGCAGTTCTTC.

This clonotype was observed at least ten times. In nucleotides, the CDR3 is TGCAGTGCTTCTCGGACTAGCGGGGGCTCCTACGAGCAGTACTTC. It yields the protein CSASRTSGGSYEQYF. The V call is TRBV20-1, the J call TRBJ2-7; 13 nucleotides align to TRBD2. The CDR3 sequence is 15 residues long. Germline lookup yields CDR1 DFQATT and CDR2 SNEGSKA (reference sequence). The ends lost 5 bases at V and 0 bases at J; junction bases unmatched: 4.

The genes are TRBV7-9 and TRBJ2-2; D uncertain. V was trimmed by 1 base and J by 7 bases, leaving 7 bases between them. Germline assignment: CDR1 SEHNR and CDR2 FQNEAQ (reference sequence). This CDR3 is built from 13 residues. CDR3 region: CASSLGALGELFF. The CDR3 DNA sequence: TGTGCCAGCAGCTTAGGGGCACTCGGGGAGCTGTTTTTT.

The rearrangement joins TRBV20-1 to TRBJ2-3; weak D call: TRBD2 (6 bases). V lost 8 bases to trimming and J lost 1 base, with 16 bases between them. The germline CDR1 and CDR2 sequences are DFQATT and SNEGSKA (reference sequence). There are 14 residues in the CDR3. The CDR3: CSQISGRGTDTQYF. In DNA form, the CDR3 reads TGCAGTCAAATTAGCGGCCGGGGCACAGATACGCAGTATTTT.

This clonotype was observed a handful of times. The chain couples TRBV5-4 to TRBJ2-2; perhaps TRBD1 as D (5 bases). The CDR3 runs to 15 residues. Trimming stripped 0 bases from V and 7 bases from J, with 13 bases between. Germline CDR1 and CDR2: SGHNT and YYREEE (reference sequence). Here the CDR3 DNA reads TGTGCCAGCAGCTTGGTGGCTAGGGGCGTCGGGGAGCTGTTTTTT. It codes for CASSLVARGVGELFF. Together with reference TRBV5-4 and TRBJ2-2, the CDR3 gives the full variable domain: ETGVTQSPTHLIKTRGQQVTLRCSSQSGHNTVSWYQQALGQGPQFIFQYYREEENGRGNFPPRFSGLQFPNYSSELNVNALELDDSALYLCASSLVARGVGELFFGEGSRLTVL.

The sample holds many counts of this clonotype. The chain links TRBV29-1 to TRBJ1-1, with 8 bases that match TRBD1. The CDR3 runs 13 residues. V gave up 7 bases and J gave up 5 bases; unmatched junction bases: 9. Germline V gene lookup returns CDR1 SQVTM and CDR2 ANQGSEA. In nucleotides, the CDR3 is TGCAGCGCCCTTACAGGGGGTCGGACTGAAGCTTTCTTT. Protein sequence: CSALTGGRTEAFF.

This clonotype appeared many times. The chain has TRBV28 and TRBJ2-7; TRBD1 aligns across 7 bases. The germline V gene has CDR1 MDHEN and CDR2 SYDVKM. The CDR3 totals 12 residues. After removal of 7 bases from V and 5 bases from J, the junction contained 5 bases not matched to a gene. CDR3 loop: CASTEQGNEQYF. The CDR3, as DNA: TGTGCCAGCACCGAACAGGGGAACGAGCAGTACTTC.

The chain combines TRBV4-1 with TRBJ2-7; D might be TRBD2 (6 bases). CDR1 is MGHRA and CDR2 is YSYEKL in the germline V gene. The V end lost 2 bases, the J end lost 5 bases, and 16 bases lay between the germline ends. The CDR3 consists of 15 residues. CDR3 in amino acids: CASSQFGLGGDEQYF. The CDR3 DNA sequence: TGCGCCAGCAGCCAATTCGGACTCGGAGGGGACGAGCAGTACTTC.

On this clonotype: Germline is not matched at one junction end, which may reflect a read error. The chain's CDR3 is CASSQDGAGGGETQYF. In DNA form, the CDR3 reads TGCGCCAGCAGCCAAGATGGTGCGGGAGGGGGAGAGACCCAGTACTTC. The chain recombines TRBV11-3 with TRBJ2-5, with 9 positions matching TRBD2. Germline lookup yields CDR1 SGHNT and CDR2 YENEEA. The CDR3 length is 16 residues.

The sample holds a few counts of this clonotype. This chain links TRBV30 with TRBJ2-7; D may match TRBD1 or TRBD2 (5 bases each). This CDR3 has 15 amino acids. Germline loops: CDR1 GTSNPN, CDR2 SVGIG (reference sequence). Between the trimmed V and J ends, which lost 2 bases and 4 bases, there was a span of 18 bases. CDR3 amino acids: CAWSPLGRTIYEQYF. The CDR3 DNA is TGTGCCTGGAGTCCTCTGGGACGGACAATTTACGAGCAGTACTTC.

The CDR3 reads CASSVQGADTQYF. In nucleotides, the CDR3 is TGTGCCAGCAGTGTCCAGGGGGCTGATACGCAGTATTTT. V and J are TRBV6-1 and TRBJ2-3; 8 bases align to TRBD1. The CDR3 runs 13 residues. V was clipped by 4 bases and J by 6 bases; unmatched bases: 3. In germline, CDR1 is MNHNS, CDR2 SASEGT.

The chain is built from TRBV27 and TRBJ1-1; D not certain. Germline CDR1 is MNHEY and CDR2 is SMNVEV (reference sequence). There are 13 residues in the CDR3. The germline V and J ends were trimmed by 8 bases and 3 bases, with 13 bases remaining between them. For the CDR3, the DNA is TGTGCCAGCCACGGGCGTCTGGACACTGAAGCTTTCTTT. Protein: CASHGRLDTEAFF.

The sample holds a few counts of this clonotype. The V and J genes are TRBV20-1 and TRBJ1-6; TRBD1 might be the D (5 bases). Per the germline V gene, CDR1 is DFQATT and CDR2 is SNEGSKA (reference sequence). The CDR3 loop spans 12 amino acids. V lost 1 base to trimming and J lost 13 bases, with 11 bases between them. CDR3 sequence: CSARGGGGPLHF. The CDR3, as DNA: TGCAGTGCTAGAGGGGGTGGGGGTCCCCTCCACTTT.

This clonotype was counted ten times or more. The chain is built from TRBV28 and TRBJ2-1; possible D gene TRBD1, 7 bases. CDR1 is MDHEN and CDR2 is SYDVKM in the germline V gene. V was pared by 0 bases and J by 2 bases, with 11 bases between. The CDR3 consists of 16 residues. CDR3 bases: TGTGCCAGCAGTTTATGGCAGGGGGGCACCTACAATGAGCAGTTCTTC. This codes for CASSLWQGGTYNEQFF.

This clonotype was found a few times. The chain carries TRBV20-1 and TRBJ2-7; 9 bases are a match to TRBD1. J lost 5 bases, V lost 5 bases, and 7 bases had no gene match. The CDR3 sequence is 13 residues long. Germline V gene data show CDR1 as DFQATT and CDR2 as SNEGSKA (reference sequence). The CDR3 sequence is CSADRGEVDEQYF. CDR3 DNA: TGCAGTGCTGACAGGGGGGAGGTCGACGAGCAGTACTTC.

This chain uses TRBV25-1 with TRBJ2-7; maybe TRBD1 (6 bases). The germline V and J ends were trimmed by 5 bases and 0 bases, with 11 bases remaining between them. This CDR3 region has 14 residues. Germline values: CDR1 MGHDK, CDR2 SYGVNS. The CDR3 sequence: CASSNQGSSYEQYF. Here the CDR3 DNA reads TGTGCCAGCAGTAACCAGGGGAGCTCCTACGAGCAGTACTTC.

This clonotype has more than one count but fewer than ten. The chain is built from TRBV12-3 or TRBV12-4 and TRBJ1-3; the match to TRBD1 covers 7 bases. The CDR3 is made up of 15 amino acids. J gave up 7 bases and V 9 bases, and 15 bases lay outside the gene matches. CDR3 DNA: TGTGCCAGTTTCCCGGAGGGGGCGGTCTGGAACACCATATATTTT. This encodes CASFPEGAVWNTIYF.

At least ten counts were recorded for this clonotype. The chain recombines TRBV29-1 with TRBJ2-3; 9 bases are shared with TRBD2. The ends lost 5 bases at V and 0 bases at J; junction bases unmatched: 3. CDR3 length: 14 amino acids. Per the germline V gene, CDR1 is SQVTM and CDR2 is ANQGSEA. In nucleotides, the CDR3 is TGCAGCGTTAGCGGGAGGTCTAGCACAGATACGCAGTATTTT. Amino acid sequence: CSVSGRSSTDTQYF.

The table lists this clonotype with many counts. The rearrangement joins TRBV29-1 to TRBJ1-2; D uncertain. The CDR3 has 10 residues. Deletions cut 2 bases from V and 7 bases from J, with 5 bases between. CDR1 and CDR2 (germline): SQVTM, ANQGSEA. CDR3 loop: CSVERGGYTF. The CDR3 nucleotides read TGCAGCGTTGAACGTGGTGGCTACACCTTC.